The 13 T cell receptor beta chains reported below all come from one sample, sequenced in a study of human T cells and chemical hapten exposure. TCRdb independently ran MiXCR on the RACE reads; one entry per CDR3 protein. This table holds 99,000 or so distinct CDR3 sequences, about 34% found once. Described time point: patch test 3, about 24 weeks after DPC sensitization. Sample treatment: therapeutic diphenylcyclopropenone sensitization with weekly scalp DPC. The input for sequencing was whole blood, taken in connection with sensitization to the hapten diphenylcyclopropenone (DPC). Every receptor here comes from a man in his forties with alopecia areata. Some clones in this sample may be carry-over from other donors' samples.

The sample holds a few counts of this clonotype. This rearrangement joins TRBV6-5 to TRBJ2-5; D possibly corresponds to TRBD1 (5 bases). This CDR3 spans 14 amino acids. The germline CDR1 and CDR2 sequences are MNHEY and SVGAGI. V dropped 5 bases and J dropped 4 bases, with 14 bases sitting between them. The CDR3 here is CASSLRGAPETQYF. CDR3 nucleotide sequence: TGTGCCAGCAGTCTACGTGGGGCCCCAGAGACCCAGTACTTC.

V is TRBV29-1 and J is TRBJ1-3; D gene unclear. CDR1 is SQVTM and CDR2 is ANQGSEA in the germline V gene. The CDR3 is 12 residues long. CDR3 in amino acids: CSALRRGNTIYF. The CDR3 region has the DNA TGCAGTGCCCTCCGCCGCGGAAACACCATATATTTT.

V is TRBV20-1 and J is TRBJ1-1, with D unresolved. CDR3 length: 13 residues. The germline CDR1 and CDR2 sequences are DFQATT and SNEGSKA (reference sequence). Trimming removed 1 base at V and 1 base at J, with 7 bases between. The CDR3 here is CSARAQPNTEAFF. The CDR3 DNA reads TGCAGTGCTAGAGCACAACCGAACACTGAAGCTTTCTTT.

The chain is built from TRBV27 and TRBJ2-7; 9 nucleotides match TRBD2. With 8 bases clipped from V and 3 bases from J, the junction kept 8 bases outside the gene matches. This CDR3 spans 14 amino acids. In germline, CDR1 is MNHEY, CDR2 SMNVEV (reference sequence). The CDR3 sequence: CASAEREARYEQYF. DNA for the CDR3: TGTGCCAGCGCCGAGCGGGAGGCCCGCTACGAGCAGTACTTC.

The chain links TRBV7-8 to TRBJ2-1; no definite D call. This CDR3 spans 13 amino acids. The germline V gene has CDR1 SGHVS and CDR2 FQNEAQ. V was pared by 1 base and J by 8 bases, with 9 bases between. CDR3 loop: CASSLGVSYEQFF. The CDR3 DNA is TGTGCCAGCAGCTTAGGTGTTAGCTATGAGCAGTTCTTC.

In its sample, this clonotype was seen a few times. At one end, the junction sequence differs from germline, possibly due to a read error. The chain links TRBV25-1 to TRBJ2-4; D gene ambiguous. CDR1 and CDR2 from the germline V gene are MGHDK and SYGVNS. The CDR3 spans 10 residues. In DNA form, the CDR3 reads TGTGCCACCGACACCCATTCGAGAAACTTC. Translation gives CATDTHSRNF. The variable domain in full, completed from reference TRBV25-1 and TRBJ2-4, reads EADIYQTPRYLVIGTGKKITLECSQTMGHDKMYWYQQDPGMELHLIHYSYGVNSTEKGDLSSESTVSRIRTEHFPLTLESARPSHTSQYLCATDTHSRNFGAGTRLSVL.

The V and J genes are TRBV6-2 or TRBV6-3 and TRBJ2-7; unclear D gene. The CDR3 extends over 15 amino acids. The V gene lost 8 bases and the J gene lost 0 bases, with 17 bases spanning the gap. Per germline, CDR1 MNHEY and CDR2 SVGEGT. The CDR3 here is CASGKSQISSYEQYF. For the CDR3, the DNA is TGTGCCAGCGGCAAAAGTCAGATCAGCTCCTACGAGCAGTACTTC.

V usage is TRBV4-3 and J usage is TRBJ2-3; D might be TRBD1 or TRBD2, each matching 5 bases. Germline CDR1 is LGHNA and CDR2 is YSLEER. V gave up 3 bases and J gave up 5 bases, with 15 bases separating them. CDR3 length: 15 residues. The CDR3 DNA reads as TGCGCCAGCAGCCAGGATACCGGGACGGGAGATACGCAGTATTTT. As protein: CASSQDTGTGDTQYF.

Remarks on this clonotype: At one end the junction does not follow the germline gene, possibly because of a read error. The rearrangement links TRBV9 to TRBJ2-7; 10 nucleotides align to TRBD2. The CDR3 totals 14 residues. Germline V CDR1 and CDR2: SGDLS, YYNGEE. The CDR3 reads CASSVTWGTSEPVF. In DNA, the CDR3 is TGTGCCAGCAGCGTAACTTGGGGGACTAGCGAGCCTGTCTTC.

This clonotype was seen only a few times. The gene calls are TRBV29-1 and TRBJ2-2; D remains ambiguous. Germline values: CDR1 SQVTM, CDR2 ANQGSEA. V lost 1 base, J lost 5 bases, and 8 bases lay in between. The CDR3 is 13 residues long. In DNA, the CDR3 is TGCAGCGTTGAAGTAGGCAGTACCGGGGAGCTGTTTTTT. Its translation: CSVEVGSTGELFF.

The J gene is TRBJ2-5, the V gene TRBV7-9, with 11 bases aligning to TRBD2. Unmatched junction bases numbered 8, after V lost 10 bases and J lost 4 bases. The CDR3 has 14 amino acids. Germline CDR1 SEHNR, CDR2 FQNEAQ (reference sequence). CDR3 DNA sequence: TGTGCCACCGACAGTCTAGCGGGAGGAGAGACCCAGTACTTC. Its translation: CATDSLAGGETQYF.

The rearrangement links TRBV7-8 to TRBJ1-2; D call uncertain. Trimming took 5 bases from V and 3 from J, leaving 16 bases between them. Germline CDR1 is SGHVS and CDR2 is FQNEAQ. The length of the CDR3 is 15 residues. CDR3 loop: CASSAGPNVDYGYTF. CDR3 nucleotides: TGTGCCAGCAGCGCGGGCCCCAATGTGGACTATGGCTACACCTTC.

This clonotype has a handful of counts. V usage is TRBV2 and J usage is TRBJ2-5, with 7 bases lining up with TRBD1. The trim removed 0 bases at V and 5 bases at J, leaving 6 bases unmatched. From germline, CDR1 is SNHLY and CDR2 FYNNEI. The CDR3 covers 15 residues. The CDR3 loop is CASSEAFQGQETQYF. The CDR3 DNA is TGTGCCAGCAGTGAAGCTTTCCAGGGACAGGAGACCCAGTACTTC.